This entry lists 19 T cell receptor beta chains sequenced from one sample in a study of post-analysis software for immune sequencing data. Study-wide findings and caveats: With TRBV5-6, TRBV5-1 and TRBV20-1 included, about five TRBV segments were more frequent in patients than in controls.

cDNA libraries for TCR beta contained unique molecular identifiers. TCRdb itself ran the PCR reads through MiXCR, one entry per CDR3 protein. The sample has fewer than 700,000 distinct CDR3 sequences; about 40% are singletons. These receptors are not linked to any known antigen. Sequencing was done on a sample of blood. These receptors originate from a girl between 10 and 17 years old with multiple sclerosis.

The chain couples TRBV7-2 to TRBJ1-2, with 8 bases lining up with TRBD1. Germline V gene data show CDR1 as SGHTA and CDR2 as FQGNSA. CDR3 length: 14 residues. Trimming at V came to 5 bases and at J to 2 bases, leaving 4 bases not matched to a gene. CDR3 sequence: CASSIRTGNYGYTF. CDR3 coding DNA: TGTGCCAGCAGCATAAGGACAGGGAACTATGGCTACACCTTC.

The V and J genes are TRBV5-5 and TRBJ2-3, with TRBD1 matching 7 bases. CDR3 length equals 15 residues. Germline V gives CDR1 SGHKS, CDR2 YYEKEE (reference sequence). V was clipped by 0 bases and J by 3 bases; unmatched bases: 4. The CDR3 sequence is CASSLEGAITDTQYF. The CDR3 DNA sequence: TGTGCCAGCAGCTTGGAGGGGGCGATAACAGATACGCAGTATTTT.

The chain has TRBV7-2 and TRBJ2-5, with D maybe TRBD1 (5 bases). From germline, CDR1 is SGHTA and CDR2 FQGNSA. With 5 bases removed from V and 2 bases from J, the gap between germline ends came to 15 bases. The length of the CDR3 is 15 residues. The CDR3: CASSPRQRSQETQYF. CDR3 nucleotides: TGTGCCAGCAGCCCAAGACAGAGATCACAAGAGACCCAGTACTTC. The full variable domain, rest sourced from reference TRBV7-2 and TRBJ2-5, is GAGVSQSPSNKVTEKGKDVELRCDPISGHTALYWYRQSLGQGLEFLIYFQGNSAPDKSGLPSDRFSAERTGGSVSTLTIQRTQQEDSAVYLCASSPRQRSQETQYFGPGTRLLVL.

There are a few counts of this clonotype. The chain couples TRBV12-3 or TRBV12-4 to TRBJ1-1; perhaps TRBD1 as D (6 bases). V was shortened by 2 bases and J by 0 bases, with 7 bases between the two germline ends. The CDR3 extends over 14 amino acids. As DNA, the CDR3 is TGTGCCAGCAGTTTACAGGGGATGAACACTGAAGCTTTCTTT. Translated: CASSLQGMNTEAFF.

The rearrangement joins TRBV7-9 to TRBJ1-6; 8 positions match TRBD1. There are 14 residues in the CDR3. Looked up from germline, CDR1 is SEHNR and CDR2 is FQNEAQ (reference sequence). With V trimmed by 6 bases and J by 10 bases, 8 bases remained unmatched. The CDR3 sequence is CASRGQEERSPLHF. The CDR3 DNA reads TGTGCCAGCAGGGGACAGGAAGAACGATCACCCCTCCACTTT.

The V and J genes are TRBV18 and TRBJ2-5; D may match TRBD1 or TRBD2 (5 bases each). Trimming removed 3 bases from V and 3 bases from J, with 8 bases in between. The germline CDR1 and CDR2 sequences are KGHSH and LQKENI. The CDR3 covers 13 residues. The CDR3 sequence: CASSPGREETQYF. The DNA of the CDR3 is TGTGCCAGCTCACCGGGACGGGAAGAGACCCAGTACTTC. Full variable domain (rest looked up from reference TRBV18 and TRBJ2-5): NAGVMQNPRHLVRRRGQEARLRCSPMKGHSHVYWYRQLPEEGLKFMVYLQKENIIDESGMPKERFSAEFPKEGPSILRIQQVVRGDSAAYFCASSPGREETQYFGPGTRLLVL.

The chain carries TRBV19 and TRBJ2-5; 8 bases are shared with TRBD1. J was trimmed by 4 bases and V by 4 bases; bases with no gene match: 8. The CDR3 is 15 amino acids. Germline loops: CDR1 LNHDA, CDR2 SQIVND (reference sequence). DNA for the CDR3: TGTGCCAGTAGTAAGGTCCGGGACAGGAGAGAGACCCAGTACTTC. Its translation: CASSKVRDRRETQYF.

This clonotype turned up a few times. V gene TRBV12-3 or TRBV12-4 combines with J gene TRBJ2-1; the match to TRBD1 covers 10 bases. Trimming removed 7 bases from V and 3 bases from J; junction bases left unmatched: 9. The CDR3 has 16 residues. In nucleotides, the CDR3 is TGTGCCAGCACACACCCGACAGGGGGCAGCTACAATGAGCAGTTCTTC. Encoded protein: CASTHPTGGSYNEQFF.

The V and J genes are TRBV5-1 and TRBJ2-1; tentative D call: TRBD1 (5 bases). This CDR3 has 16 residues. CDR1 and CDR2 (germline): SGHRS, YFSETQ. Between the trimmed V and J ends, which lost 3 bases and 2 bases, there was a span of 15 bases. The CDR3: CASSWAGRGTYNEQFF. DNA for the CDR3: TGCGCCAGCAGCTGGGCCGGAAGGGGCACCTACAATGAGCAGTTCTTC. Based on the CDR3 plus reference TRBV5-1 and TRBJ2-1, the full variable domain is KAGVTQTPRYLIKTRGQQVTLSCSPISGHRSVSWYQQTPGQGLQFLFEYFSETQRNKGNFPGRFSGRQFSNSRSEMNVSTLELGDSALYLCASSWAGRGTYNEQFFGPGTRLTVL.

This clonotype was seen only once. The gene calls are TRBV12-5 and TRBJ1-1; TRBD1 is a possible D gene (5 bases). The CDR3 covers 11 residues. Between the trimmed V and J ends, which lost 7 bases and 10 bases, there was a span of 13 bases. Looked up from germline, CDR1 is LGHNT and CDR2 is FRNRAP. The CDR3 sequence: CASASGGGAFF. DNA for the CDR3: TGTGCTAGTGCCTCGGGCGGGGGAGCTTTCTTT.

The chain has TRBV12-3 or TRBV12-4 and TRBJ2-6; D remains ambiguous. The ends were cut back, 3 bases at V and 2 bases at J, with 8 bases in the middle. This CDR3 has 15 residues. CDR3 sequence reads: CASSFSVAGANVLTF. The DNA of the CDR3 is TGTGCCAGCAGTTTCTCGGTCGCTGGGGCCAACGTCCTGACTTTC.

This clonotype was recorded a few times. J is TRBJ2-3 and V is TRBV7-9; TRBD2 agrees at 7 bases. Trimming at V came to 8 bases and at J to 2 bases, leaving 16 bases not matched to a gene. The germline V gene encodes CDR1 SEHNR and CDR2 FQNEAQ (reference sequence). This CDR3 has 17 residues. The CDR3, as DNA: TGTGCCAGCGTATCCTGGGCCGGGACTACTGTCACAGATACGCAGTATTTT. This encodes CASVSWAGTTVTDTQYF.

This rearrangement joins TRBV4-1 to TRBJ2-7, with D perhaps TRBD2 (6 bases). CDR1 and CDR2 (germline): MGHRA, YSYEKL. The CDR3 runs 15 residues. V was cut by 4 bases and J by 0 bases, with 13 bases left in between. This CDR3 reads CASSPTRVGSYEQYF. The CDR3 DNA reads as TGCGCCAGCAGCCCGACTAGGGTGGGCTCCTACGAGCAGTACTTC.

This clonotype turned up a few times. In DNA form, the CDR3 reads TGTGCCAGCAGCAAAGTGAGCCTAGCGGGGGACACAGATACGCAGTATTTT. It specifies CASSKVSLAGDTDTQYF. The rearrangement uses TRBV21-1 and TRBJ2-3; the D call TRBD2 from the table was never checked on the DNA. TRBV21-1 is a pseudogene. This CDR3 has 17 amino acids.

The chain combines TRBV12-3 or TRBV12-4 with TRBJ1-6; TRBD1 agrees at 7 bases. The CDR3 sequence is 16 residues long. Germline trimming cut 4 bases from V and 6 bases from J; bases unmatched to any gene: 9. As DNA, the CDR3 is TGTGCCAGCAGTTCGGGACAGAGGTTCGGTAATTCACCCCTCCACTTT. Its protein product is CASSSGQRFGNSPLHF.

This clonotype was seen more than once but under ten times. The CDR3 sequence is CASSESWASKEQYF. DNA for the CDR3: TGCGCCAGCAGTGAGTCATGGGCTTCTAAGGAGCAGTACTTC. This sequence joins TRBV10-2 and TRBJ2-7; D not certain. The CDR3 covers 14 residues. The germline V gene has CDR1 WSHSY and CDR2 SAAADI. V lost 0 bases, J lost 7 bases, and 13 bases lay in between.

The chain joins TRBV12-3 or TRBV12-4 to TRBJ1-2; D is undetermined. The CDR3 is made up of 13 amino acids. V lost 8 bases and J lost 0, with 10 bases in between. CDR3 in amino acids: CASQSGANYGYTF. In DNA, the CDR3 is TGTGCCAGCCAATCGGGAGCTAACTATGGCTACACCTTC.

The chain recombines TRBV12-3 or TRBV12-4 with TRBJ2-2; D is undetermined. The CDR3 contains 12 residues. The V gene lost 3 bases and the J gene lost 6 bases, with 5 bases spanning the gap. The CDR3 region is CASSFDAGELFF. The CDR3 coding sequence is TGTGCCAGCAGTTTTGACGCCGGGGAGCTGTTTTTT.

The chain employs TRBV20-1 and TRBJ2-7; a possible D gene is TRBD2 (5 bases). The V gene's germline CDR1 is DFQATT and CDR2 SNEGSKA (reference sequence). Trimming pared 5 bases from V and 11 bases from J, leaving 22 bases between. This CDR3 spans 13 amino acids. CDR3 loop: CSASTGSGVLEYF. The CDR3 nucleotides read TGCAGTGCTTCCACCGGATCCGGGGTTCTCGAGTACTTC.